The T cell receptor (beta chain) under discussion was sequenced for a study of OX40 agonist ivuxolimab in advanced cancers. Study-level background: Each patient was given ivuxolimab into a vein every 2 weeks, at 0.01 to 10 mg/kg. General study points: The mean number of expanded clones was higher in CD8+ T cells than in CD4+.

Concerning this clone: Its antigen is unidentified.

TCRdb's table, derived via immunoSEQ multiplex PCR, lists solely in-frame clones and lacks some. The sample shows about 13,000 clones, about 78% of them seen only once. Sequencing used CD4+ or CD8+ T cells sorted from blood, obtained in a trial of the OX40 agonist ivuxolimab. The receptor comes from an adult with an advanced solid tumor such as melanoma, head and neck, liver or kidney cancer.

CDR3 DNA sequence: TGTGCCAGCAGCCCACTAACTAGCGTGCAAGAGACCCAGTACTTC. It is translated as CASSPLTSVQETQYF. This sequence joins TRBV7-8 and TRBJ2-5, with 7 nucleotides matching TRBD2. CDR1 is SGHVS, CDR2 FQNEAQ, per germline. The V segment lost 5 bases and the J segment 2 bases; nucleotides outside the gene matches: 8. The CDR3 sequence is 15 residues long.